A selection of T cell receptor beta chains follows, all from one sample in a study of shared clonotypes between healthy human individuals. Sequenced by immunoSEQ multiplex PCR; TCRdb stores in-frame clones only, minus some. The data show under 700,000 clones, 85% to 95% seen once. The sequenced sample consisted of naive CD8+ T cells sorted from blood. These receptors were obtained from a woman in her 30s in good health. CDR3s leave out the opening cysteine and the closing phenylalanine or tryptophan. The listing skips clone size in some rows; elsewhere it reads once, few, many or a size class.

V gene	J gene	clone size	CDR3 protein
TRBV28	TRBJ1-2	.	ASNQGTANYGYT
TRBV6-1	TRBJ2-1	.	ASRSGRGINEQF
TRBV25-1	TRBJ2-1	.	ASSESVVGSGVVDEQF
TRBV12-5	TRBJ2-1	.	ASGTGDPYNEQF
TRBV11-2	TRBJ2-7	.	ASSLADYEQY
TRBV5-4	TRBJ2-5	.	ASSHHPEDQETQY
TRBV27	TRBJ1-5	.	ASSWDSNQPQH
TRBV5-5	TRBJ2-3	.	ASAPPWAGPTDTQY
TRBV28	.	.	ASSSTSYEQY
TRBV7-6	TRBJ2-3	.	ASSLGLAGGLRDTQY
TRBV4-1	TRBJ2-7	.	ASSQDPPSGGVYEQY
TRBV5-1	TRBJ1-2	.	ASSLAGSGREPRGYT
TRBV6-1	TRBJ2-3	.	ASRDRGTDTQY
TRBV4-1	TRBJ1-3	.	ASSQDPQGWGSGNTIY
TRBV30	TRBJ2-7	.	AGVRTYEQY
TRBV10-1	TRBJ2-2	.	ASSESKDRGQAGELF
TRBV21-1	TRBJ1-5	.	ASSSPGTGIVQPQH
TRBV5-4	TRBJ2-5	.	ASSLSELETQY
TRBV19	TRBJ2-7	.	ASSTLTSGSPKIEQY
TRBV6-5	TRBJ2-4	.	ASSYYGQGIQY
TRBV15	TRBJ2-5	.	ATSRRPDLSGGGLETQY
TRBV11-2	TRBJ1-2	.	ASSTLSPGYT
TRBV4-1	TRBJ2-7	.	ASSQDQQGSGTYEQY
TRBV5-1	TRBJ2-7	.	ASSLWAEAYEQY
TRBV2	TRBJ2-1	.	ASSETSGPPYNEQF
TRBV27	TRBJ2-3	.	ASFPRLAGRDTQY
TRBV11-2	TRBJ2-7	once	ASSSIAEQY
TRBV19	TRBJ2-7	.	ASSPRDRDEQY
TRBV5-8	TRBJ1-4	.	ASSSGINEKLF
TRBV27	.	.	ASSAGTGSYEQY
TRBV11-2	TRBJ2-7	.	ASSSGTGHYEQY
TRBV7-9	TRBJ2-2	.	ASSSTPGTGELF
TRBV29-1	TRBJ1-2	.	SVEYDRSTYGYT
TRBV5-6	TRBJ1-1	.	ASSLYSNTEAF
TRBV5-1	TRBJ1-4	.	ASSFREQRGRNEKLF
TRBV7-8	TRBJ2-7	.	ASSPRGQPYEQY
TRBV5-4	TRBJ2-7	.	ASSFFGSPYEQY
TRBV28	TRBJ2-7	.	ASSDRPGREQY
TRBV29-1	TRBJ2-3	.	SAKQGSNTDTQY
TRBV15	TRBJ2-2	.	ATSRGPGTGDTGELF
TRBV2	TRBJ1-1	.	ASRSAPSGEAF
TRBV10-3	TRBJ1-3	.	ATKRGSSGNTIY
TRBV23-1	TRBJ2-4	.	ASSQTSGRGLAKNIQY
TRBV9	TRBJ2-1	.	ASSVGNGRGDEQF
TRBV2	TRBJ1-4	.	ASSLNNEKLF
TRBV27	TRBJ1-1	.	ASSPASGGRNTEAF
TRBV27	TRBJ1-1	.	ASQGGRTEAF
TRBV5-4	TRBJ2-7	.	ASSLTEAYEQY
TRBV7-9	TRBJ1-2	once	ASSWQGQDNYGYT
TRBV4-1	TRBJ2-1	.	ASSLTGVSPYNEQF
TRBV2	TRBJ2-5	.	ASGGPGTGDETQY
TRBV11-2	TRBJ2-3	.	ASSLEALDTQY
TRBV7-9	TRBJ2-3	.	ASSSPNDKSHTDTQY
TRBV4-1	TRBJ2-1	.	ASSHRSYNEQF
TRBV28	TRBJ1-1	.	ASSRTGLNTEAF
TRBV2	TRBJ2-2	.	ASTEQTPPLVSGGELF
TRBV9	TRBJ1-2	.	ASSVPTGQPGYT
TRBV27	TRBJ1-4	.	ASSLARPGDNEKLF
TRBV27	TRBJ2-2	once	ASLASGGEYTGELF